This entry is about one T cell receptor (beta chain). What this receptor recognizes is not known. Qualities for individual bases were not recorded, and no much larger clone is one base off. The sample originates from a study of control samples from healthy donors and cancer patients (dated by TCRdb to 2019 to 2021). The CDR3 measures 17 amino acids from cysteine to phenylalanine. Here the CDR3 DNA is all that survives: 51 bases in frame from base 1. The germline V gene (reference sequence) provides CDR1 LNHDA and CDR2 SQIVND. V is cut back by 3 bases and J by 2 bases, with 8 bases in the junction unmatched. The library was built by means of the immunoSEQ multiplex PCR assay. What TCRdb holds here is the immuneACCESS table cut down to in-frame rearrangements. Part of the clones is not present; checked against another copy, under half of the missing clones reflect an unresolved V gene, and the others are unexplained. Counted in this sample were more than 95,000 clones; roughly 92% of them appeared once. The ten most abundant clones make up over 2.5% of the sample.

The sequence is built from TRBV19 and TRBJ1-5, with 9 bases matching TRBD1. The material sequenced was blood. This clonotype was obtained from a man aged 25 to 40 in good health. Here is the DNA: TGTGCCAGTAGTATTTTCACAGGGGGCAGGGGCAATCAGCCCCAGCATTTT. This gives the protein CASSIFTGGRGNQPQHF. Extended through the reference TRBV19 and TRBJ1-5 proteins, this CDR3 yields the full variable domain: DGGITQSPKYLFRKEGQNVTLSCEQNLNHDAMYWYRQDPGQGLRLIYYSQIVNDFQKGDIAEGYSVSREKKESFPLTVTSAQKNPTAFYLCASSIFTGGRGNQPQHFGDGTRLSIL.